These T cell receptor beta chains were read from a single sample in a study of cytomegalovirus exposure and HLA in healthy donors. Data came from immunoSEQ multiplex PCR; TCRdb stores just in-frame clones and leaves some out. The data hold approximately 170,000 clones, with approximately 80% observed a single time. Sequencing was carried out using PBMCs. The receptors originated from a woman between 18 and 29 years old in good health and CMV-seronegative. Each CDR3 is given with its conserved first and last residue. A D gene is named only where the DNA matches it firmly.

TRBV11-2	TRBJ2-5	TRBD2	CASTLGGLEETQYF	TGTGCCAGCACCCTCGGGGGACTAGAAGAGACCCAGTACTTC
TRBV11-2	TRBJ2-7	-	CASSLDSLQDSPYEQYF	TGTGCCAGCAGCTTAGATTCTTTGCAGGACAGTCCCTACGAGCAGTACTTC
TRBV9	TRBJ2-5	TRBD1	CASSVQGANIETQYF	TGTGCCAGCAGCGTACAGGGGGCTAACATAGAGACCCAGTACTTC
TRBV5-1	TRBJ2-7	-	CASSEAGVGSSYEQYF	TGCGCCAGCAGCGAGGCCGGGGTAGGGAGCTCCTACGAGCAGTACTTC
TRBV23-1	TRBJ2-7	TRBD1	CASSRQGHYEQYF	TGCGCCAGCAGTAGACAGGGCCACTACGAGCAGTACTTC
TRBV9	TRBJ2-7	-	CASSVGSGNTVEQYF	TGTGCCAGCAGCGTAGGGTCGGGGAATACGGTTGAGCAGTACTTC
TRBV25-1	TRBJ2-3	-	CASQEGRYTYTDTQYF	TGTGCCAGCCAGGAGGGGAGGTACACATACACAGATACGCAGTATTTT
TRBV7-8	TRBJ2-5	TRBD2	CASTGGLAGLETQYF	TGTGCCAGCACGGGGGGACTAGCGGGTTTGGAGACCCAGTACTTC
TRBV7-3	TRBJ2-2	-	CASSPQGPNTGELFF	TGTGCCAGCAGCCCGCAGGGGCCAAACACCGGGGAGCTGTTTTTT
TRBV27	TRBJ2-1	TRBD1	CASSTTGGFYNEQFF	TGTGCCAGCAGTACTACAGGGGGCTTCTACAATGAGCAGTTCTTC
TRBV12-5	TRBJ2-5	TRBD1	CASALRTGMGETQYF	TGTGCTAGTGCCCTACGGACAGGGATGGGGGAGACCCAGTACTTC
TRBV11-2	TRBJ2-7	TRBD2	CASSPWLAGNSYEQYF	TGTGCCAGCAGCCCCTGGCTAGCGGGGAATAGCTACGAGCAGTACTTC
TRBV10-3	TRBJ2-7	TRBD1	CAISESPGQGRRKYF	TGTGCCATCAGTGAGTCGCCTGGACAGGGGCGCCGGAAGTACTTC
TRBV18	TRBJ2-7	TRBD1	CASSPGTGAAYEQYF	TGTGCCAGCTCACCAGGGACAGGGGCGGCCTACGAGCAGTACTTC
TRBV2	TRBJ1-2	-	CASNEGRRVGYTF	TGTGCCAGCAACGAGGGCAGGAGGGTTGGCTACACCTTC
TRBV19	TRBJ2-2	-	CASSIPQVQDTGELFF	TGTGCCAGTAGTATTCCCCAGGTCCAGGACACCGGGGAGCTGTTTTTT
TRBV13	TRBJ2-7	TRBD2	CASSFVAGNSYEQYF	TGTGCCAGCAGTTTTGTAGCGGGAAACTCCTACGAGCAGTACTTC
TRBV5-1	TRBJ2-3	TRBD1	CASTRGQSFSTDTQYF	TGCGCCAGCACCCGGGGACAGTCTTTTAGCACAGATACGCAGTATTTT
TRBV4-1	TRBJ1-1	TRBD1	CASSLLTGVGTEAFF	TGCGCCAGCAGCCTACTGACAGGGGTGGGCACTGAAGCTTTCTTT
TRBV7-6	TRBJ2-5	TRBD2	CASSPGLANEETQYF	TGTGCCAGCAGCCCGGGACTAGCGAATGAAGAGACCCAGTACTTC